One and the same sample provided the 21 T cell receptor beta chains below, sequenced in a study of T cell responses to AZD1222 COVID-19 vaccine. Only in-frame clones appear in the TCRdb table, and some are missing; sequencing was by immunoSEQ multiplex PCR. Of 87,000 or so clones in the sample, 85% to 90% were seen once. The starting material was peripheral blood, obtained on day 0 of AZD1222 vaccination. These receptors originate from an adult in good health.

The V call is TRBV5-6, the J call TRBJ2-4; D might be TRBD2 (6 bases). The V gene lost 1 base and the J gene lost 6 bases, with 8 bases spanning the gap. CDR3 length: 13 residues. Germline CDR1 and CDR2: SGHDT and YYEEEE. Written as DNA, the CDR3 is TGTGCCAGCAGCTTGACGGGGGTAAACATTCAGTACTTC. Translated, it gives CASSLTGVNIQYF. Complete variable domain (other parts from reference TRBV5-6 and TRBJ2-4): DAGVTQSPTHLIKTRGQQVTLRCSPKSGHDTVSWYQQALGQGPQFIFQYYEEEERQRGNFPDRFSGHQFPNYSSELNVNALLLGDSALYLCASSLTGVNIQYFGAGTRLSVL.

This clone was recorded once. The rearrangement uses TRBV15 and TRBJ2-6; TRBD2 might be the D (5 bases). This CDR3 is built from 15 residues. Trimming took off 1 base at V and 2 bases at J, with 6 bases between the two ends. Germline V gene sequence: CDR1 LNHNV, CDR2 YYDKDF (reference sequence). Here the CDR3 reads CATSRAGTGANVLTF. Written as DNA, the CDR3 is TGTGCCACCAGCAGAGCGGGGACTGGGGCCAACGTCCTGACTTTC. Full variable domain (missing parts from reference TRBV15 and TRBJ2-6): DAMVIQNPRYQVTQFGKPVTLSCSQTLNHNVMYWYQQKSSQAPKLLFHYYDKDFNNEADTPDNFQSRRPNTSFCFLDIRSPGLGDTAMYLCATSRAGTGANVLTFGAGSRLTVL.

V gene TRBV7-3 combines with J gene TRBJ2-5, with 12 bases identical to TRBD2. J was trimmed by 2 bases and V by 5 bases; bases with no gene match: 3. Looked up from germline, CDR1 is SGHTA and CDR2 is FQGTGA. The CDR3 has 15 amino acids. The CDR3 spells CASSLLAGGQETQYF. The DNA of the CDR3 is TGTGCCAGCAGCCTACTAGCGGGGGGACAAGAGACCCAGTACTTC.

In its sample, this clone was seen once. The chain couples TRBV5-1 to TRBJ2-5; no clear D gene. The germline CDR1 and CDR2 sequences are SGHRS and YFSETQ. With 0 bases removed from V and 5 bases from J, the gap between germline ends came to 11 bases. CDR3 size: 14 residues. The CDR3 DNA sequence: TGCGCCAGCAGCTTGGTTCGCGATGGGGAGACCCAGTACTTC. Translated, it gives CASSLVRDGETQYF.

CDR3 region: CASSLGLEGQFF. In DNA, the CDR3 is TGTGCCAGCAGCCTAGGACTAGAGGGGCAGTTCTTC. The V and J genes are TRBV7-2 and TRBJ2-1; 7 bases match TRBD2. Trimming took 5 bases from V and 12 from J; bases not matched to a gene: 7. Germline values: CDR1 SGHTA, CDR2 FQGNSA. CDR3 length: 12 residues.

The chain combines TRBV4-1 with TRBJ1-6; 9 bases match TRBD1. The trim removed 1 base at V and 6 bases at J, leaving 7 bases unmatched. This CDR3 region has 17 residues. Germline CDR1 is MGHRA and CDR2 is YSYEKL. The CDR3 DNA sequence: TGCGCCAGCAGCCAAGGAACAGGGGGCCTTGGTAATTCACCCCTCCACTTT. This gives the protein CASSQGTGGLGNSPLHF.

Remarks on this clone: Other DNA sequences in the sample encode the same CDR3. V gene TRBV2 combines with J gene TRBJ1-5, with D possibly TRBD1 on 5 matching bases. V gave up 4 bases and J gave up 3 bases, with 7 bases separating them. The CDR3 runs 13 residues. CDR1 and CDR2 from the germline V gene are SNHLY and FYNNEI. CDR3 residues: CASSGDFNQPQHF. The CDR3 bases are TGTGCCAGCAGTGGGGACTTCAATCAGCCCCAGCATTTT.

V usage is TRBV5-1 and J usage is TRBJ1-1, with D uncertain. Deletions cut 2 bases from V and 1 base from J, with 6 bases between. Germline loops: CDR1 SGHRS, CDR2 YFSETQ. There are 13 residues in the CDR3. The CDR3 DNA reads TGCGCCAGCAGCTTTGACGCGAACACTGAAGCTTTCTTT. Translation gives CASSFDANTEAFF.

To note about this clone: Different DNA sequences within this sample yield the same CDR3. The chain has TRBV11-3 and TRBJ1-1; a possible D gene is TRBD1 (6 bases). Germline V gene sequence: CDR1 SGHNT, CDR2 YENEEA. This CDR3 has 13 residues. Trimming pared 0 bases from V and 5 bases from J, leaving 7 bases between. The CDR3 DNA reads TGTGCCAGCAGCTTAGAAGGGGGGACTGAAGCTTTCTTT. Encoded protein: CASSLEGGTEAFF.

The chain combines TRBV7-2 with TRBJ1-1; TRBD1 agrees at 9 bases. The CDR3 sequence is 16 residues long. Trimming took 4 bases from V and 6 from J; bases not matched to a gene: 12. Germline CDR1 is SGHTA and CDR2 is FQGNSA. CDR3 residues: CASSSRDRVEESEAFF. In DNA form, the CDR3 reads TGTGCCAGCAGCTCCCGGGACAGGGTGGAGGAATCTGAAGCTTTCTTT.

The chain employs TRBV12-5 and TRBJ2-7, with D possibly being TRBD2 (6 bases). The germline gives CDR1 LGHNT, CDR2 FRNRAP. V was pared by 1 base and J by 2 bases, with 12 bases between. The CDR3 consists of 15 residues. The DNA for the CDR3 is TGTGCTAGTGGTTTGGACGTAGCGGTACCCTACGAGCAGTACTTC. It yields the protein CASGLDVAVPYEQYF.

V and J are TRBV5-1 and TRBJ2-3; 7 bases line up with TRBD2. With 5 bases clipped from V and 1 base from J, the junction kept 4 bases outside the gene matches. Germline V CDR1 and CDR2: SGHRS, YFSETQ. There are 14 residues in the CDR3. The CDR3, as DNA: TGCGCCAGCAGACTGGGAGGGGGCACAGATACGCAGTATTTT. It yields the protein CASRLGGGTDTQYF.

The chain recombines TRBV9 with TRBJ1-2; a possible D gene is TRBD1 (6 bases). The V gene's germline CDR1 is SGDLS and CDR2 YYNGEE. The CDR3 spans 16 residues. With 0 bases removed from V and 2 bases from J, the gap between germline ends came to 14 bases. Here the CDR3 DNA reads TGTGCCAGCAGCGTAGGGGGGGCCCCCTTAAACTATGGCTACACCTTC. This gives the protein CASSVGGAPLNYGYTF.

CDR3 region: CASSSVDRGDTIYF. CDR3 nucleotide sequence: TGTGCCAGCAGCTCCGTGGACAGGGGGGACACCATATATTTT. The rearrangement uses TRBV11-3 and TRBJ1-3; 10 bases agree with TRBD1. In germline, CDR1 is SGHNT, CDR2 YENEEA. The V and J ends lost 4 bases and 8 bases, in that order; junction bases with no gene match: 5. CDR3 length: 14 residues.

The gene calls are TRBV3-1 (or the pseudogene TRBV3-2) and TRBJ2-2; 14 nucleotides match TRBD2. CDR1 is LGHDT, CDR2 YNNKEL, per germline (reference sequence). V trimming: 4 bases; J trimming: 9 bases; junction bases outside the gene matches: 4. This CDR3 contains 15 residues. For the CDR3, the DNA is TGTGCCAGCAGCCCCGGGACTAGCGGGGGTTGGGAGCTGTTTTTT. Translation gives CASSPGTSGGWELFF.

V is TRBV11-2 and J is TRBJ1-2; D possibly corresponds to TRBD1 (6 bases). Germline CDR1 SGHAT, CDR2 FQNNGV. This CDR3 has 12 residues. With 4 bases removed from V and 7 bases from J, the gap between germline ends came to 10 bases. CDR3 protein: CASSSGVFGYTF. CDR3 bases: TGTGCCAGCAGCTCAGGGGTTTTTGGCTACACCTTC. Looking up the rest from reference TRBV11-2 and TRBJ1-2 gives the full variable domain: EAGVAQSPRYKIIEKRQSVAFWCNPISGHATLYWYQQILGQGPKLLIQFQNNGVVDDSQLPKDRFSAERLKGVDSTLKIQPAKLEDSAVYLCASSSGVFGYTFGSGTRLTVV.

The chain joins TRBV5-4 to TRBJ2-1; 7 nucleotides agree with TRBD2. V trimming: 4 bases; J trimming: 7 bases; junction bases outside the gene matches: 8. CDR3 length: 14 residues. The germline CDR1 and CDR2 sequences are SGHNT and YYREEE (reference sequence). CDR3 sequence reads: CASSLLGRANEQFF. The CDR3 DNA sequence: TGTGCCAGCAGCCTACTAGGGAGGGCGAATGAGCAGTTCTTC.

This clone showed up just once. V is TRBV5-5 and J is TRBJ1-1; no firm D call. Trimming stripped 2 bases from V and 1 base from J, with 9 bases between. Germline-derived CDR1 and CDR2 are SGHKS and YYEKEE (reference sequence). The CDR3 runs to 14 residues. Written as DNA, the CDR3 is TGTGCCAGCAGCTTTTTGTATGAGAACACTGAAGCTTTCTTT. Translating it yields CASSFLYENTEAFF.

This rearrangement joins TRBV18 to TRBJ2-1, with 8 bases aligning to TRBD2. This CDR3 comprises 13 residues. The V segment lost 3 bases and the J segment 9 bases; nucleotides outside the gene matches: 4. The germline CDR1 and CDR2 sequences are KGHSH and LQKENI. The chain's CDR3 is CASSPSGEREQFF. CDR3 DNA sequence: TGTGCCAGCTCACCTAGCGGGGAACGTGAGCAGTTCTTC.

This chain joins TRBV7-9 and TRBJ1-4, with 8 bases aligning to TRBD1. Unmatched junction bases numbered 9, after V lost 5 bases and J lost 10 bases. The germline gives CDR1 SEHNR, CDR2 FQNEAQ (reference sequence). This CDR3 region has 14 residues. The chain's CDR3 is CASSVGQADGKLFF. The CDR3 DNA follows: TGTGCCAGCAGCGTGGGACAGGCAGACGGAAAACTGTTTTTT.

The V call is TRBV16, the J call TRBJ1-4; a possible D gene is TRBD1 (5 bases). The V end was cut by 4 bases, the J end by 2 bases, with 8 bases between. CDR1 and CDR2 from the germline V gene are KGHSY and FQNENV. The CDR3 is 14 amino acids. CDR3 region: CASSPRDTNEKLFF. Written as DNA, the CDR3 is TGTGCCAGCAGCCCCCGGGACACTAATGAAAAACTGTTTTTT.